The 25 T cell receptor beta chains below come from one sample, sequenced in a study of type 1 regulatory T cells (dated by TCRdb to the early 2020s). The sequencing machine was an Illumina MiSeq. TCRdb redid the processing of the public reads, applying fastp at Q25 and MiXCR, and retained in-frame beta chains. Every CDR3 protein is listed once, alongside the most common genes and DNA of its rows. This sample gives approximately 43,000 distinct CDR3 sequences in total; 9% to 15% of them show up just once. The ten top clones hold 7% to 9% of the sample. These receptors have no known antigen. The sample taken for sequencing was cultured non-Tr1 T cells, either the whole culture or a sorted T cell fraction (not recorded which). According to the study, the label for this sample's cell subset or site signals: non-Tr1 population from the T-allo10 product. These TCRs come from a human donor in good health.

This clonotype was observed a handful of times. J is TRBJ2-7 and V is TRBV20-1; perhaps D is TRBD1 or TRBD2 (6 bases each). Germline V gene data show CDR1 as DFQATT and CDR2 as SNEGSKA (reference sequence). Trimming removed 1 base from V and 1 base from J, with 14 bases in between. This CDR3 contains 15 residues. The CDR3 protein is CSARAPRDTSYEQYF. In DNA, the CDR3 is TGCAGTGCTAGAGCCCCGCGGGACACTTCCTACGAGCAGTACTTC.

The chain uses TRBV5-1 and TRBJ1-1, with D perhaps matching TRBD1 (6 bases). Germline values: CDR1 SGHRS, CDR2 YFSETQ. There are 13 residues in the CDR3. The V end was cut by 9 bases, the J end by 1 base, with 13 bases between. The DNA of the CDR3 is TGCGCCACGACGGGACAAGAGAACACTGAAGCTTTCTTT. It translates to CATTGQENTEAFF.

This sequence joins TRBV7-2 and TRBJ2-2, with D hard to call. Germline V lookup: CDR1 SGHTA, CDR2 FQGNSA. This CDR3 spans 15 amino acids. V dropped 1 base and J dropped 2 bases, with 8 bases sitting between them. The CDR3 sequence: CASSLGPLNTGELFF. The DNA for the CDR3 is TGTGCCAGCAGCTTAGGGCCCCTTAACACCGGGGAGCTGTTTTTT.

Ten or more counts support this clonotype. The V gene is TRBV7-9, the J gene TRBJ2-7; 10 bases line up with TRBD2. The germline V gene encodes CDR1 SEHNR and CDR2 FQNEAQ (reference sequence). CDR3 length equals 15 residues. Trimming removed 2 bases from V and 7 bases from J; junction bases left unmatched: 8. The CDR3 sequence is CASSLPSGSSGEQYF. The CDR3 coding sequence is TGTGCCAGCAGCTTACCTAGCGGGAGTTCGGGGGAGCAGTACTTC.

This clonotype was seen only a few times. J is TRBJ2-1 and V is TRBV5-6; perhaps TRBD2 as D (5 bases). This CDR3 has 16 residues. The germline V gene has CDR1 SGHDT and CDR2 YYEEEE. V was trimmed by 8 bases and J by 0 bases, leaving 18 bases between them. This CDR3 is CASRAAGVSSYNEQFF. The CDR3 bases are TGTGCCAGTCGGGCGGCCGGGGTTAGCTCCTACAATGAGCAGTTCTTC. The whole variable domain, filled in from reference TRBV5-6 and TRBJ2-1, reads DAGVTQSPTHLIKTRGQQVTLRCSPKSGHDTVSWYQQALGQGPQFIFQYYEEEERQRGNFPDRFSGHQFPNYSSELNVNALLLGDSALYLCASRAAGVSSYNEQFFGPGTRLTVL.

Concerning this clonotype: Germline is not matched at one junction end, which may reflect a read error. The chain's CDR3 is CSARDPRTSENTIYF. The CDR3 DNA reads TGCAGTGCTAGAGACCCACGGACCTCTGAAAACACCATATATTTT. The V and J genes are TRBV20-1 and TRBJ1-3; D call uncertain. The CDR3 has 15 residues. Germline CDR1 DFQATT, CDR2 SNEGSKA (reference sequence).

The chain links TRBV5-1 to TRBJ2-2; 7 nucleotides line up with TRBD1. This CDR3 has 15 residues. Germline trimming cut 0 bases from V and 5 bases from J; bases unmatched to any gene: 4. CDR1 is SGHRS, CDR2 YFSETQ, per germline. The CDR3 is CASSLAAGGTGELFF. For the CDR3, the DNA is TGCGCCAGCAGCTTGGCCGCAGGGGGAACCGGGGAGCTGTTTTTT. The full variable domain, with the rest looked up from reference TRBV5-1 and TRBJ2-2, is KAGVTQTPRYLIKTRGQQVTLSCSPISGHRSVSWYQQTPGQGLQFLFEYFSETQRNKGNFPGRFSGRQFSNSRSEMNVSTLELGDSALYLCASSLAAGGTGELFFGEGSRLTVL.

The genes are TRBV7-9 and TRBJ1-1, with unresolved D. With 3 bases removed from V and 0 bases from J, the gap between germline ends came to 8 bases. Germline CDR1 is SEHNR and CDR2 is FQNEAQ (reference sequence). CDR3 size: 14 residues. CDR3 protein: CASSFDTLNTEAFF. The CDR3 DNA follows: TGTGCCAGCAGCTTTGACACCTTGAACACTGAAGCTTTCTTT. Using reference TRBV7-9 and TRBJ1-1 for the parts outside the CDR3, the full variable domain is DTGVSQNPRHKITKRGQNVTFRCDPISEHNRLYWYRQTLGQGPEFLTYFQNEAQLEKSRLLSDRFSAERPKGSFSTLEIQRTEQGDSAMYLCASSFDTLNTEAFFGQGTRLTVV.

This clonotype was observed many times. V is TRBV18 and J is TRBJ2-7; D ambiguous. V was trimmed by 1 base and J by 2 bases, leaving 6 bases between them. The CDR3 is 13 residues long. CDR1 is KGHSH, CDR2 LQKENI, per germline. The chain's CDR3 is CASSPQVTYEQYF. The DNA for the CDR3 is TGTGCCAGCTCACCACAGGTGACCTACGAGCAGTACTTC.

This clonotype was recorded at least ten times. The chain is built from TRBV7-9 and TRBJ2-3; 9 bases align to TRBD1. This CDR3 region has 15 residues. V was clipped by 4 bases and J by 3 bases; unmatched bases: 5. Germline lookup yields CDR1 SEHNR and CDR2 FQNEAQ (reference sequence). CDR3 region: CASSSTGGRTDTQYF. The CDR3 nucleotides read TGTGCCAGCAGCTCCACAGGGGGCCGGACAGATACGCAGTATTTT.

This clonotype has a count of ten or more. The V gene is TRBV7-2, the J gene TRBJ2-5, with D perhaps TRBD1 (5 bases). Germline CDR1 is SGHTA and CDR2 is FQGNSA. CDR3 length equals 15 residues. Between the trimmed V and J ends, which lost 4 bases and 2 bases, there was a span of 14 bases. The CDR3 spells CASSSDPGFQETQYF. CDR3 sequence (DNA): TGTGCCAGCAGCTCAGACCCAGGGTTTCAAGAGACCCAGTACTTC.

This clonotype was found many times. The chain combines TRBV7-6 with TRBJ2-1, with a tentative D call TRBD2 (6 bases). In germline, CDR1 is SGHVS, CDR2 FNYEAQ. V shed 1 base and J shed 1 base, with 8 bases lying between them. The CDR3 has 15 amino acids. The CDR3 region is CASSLDSGSYNEQFF. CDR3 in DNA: TGTGCCAGCAGCTTAGATAGCGGATCCTACAATGAGCAGTTCTTC.

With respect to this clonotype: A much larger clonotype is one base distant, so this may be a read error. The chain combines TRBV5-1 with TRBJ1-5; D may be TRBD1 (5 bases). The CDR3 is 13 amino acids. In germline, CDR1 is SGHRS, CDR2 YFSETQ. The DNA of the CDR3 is TGCGTCAGCAGGGAAGGAGACGATCAGCCCCAGCATTTT. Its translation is CVSREGDDQPQHF.

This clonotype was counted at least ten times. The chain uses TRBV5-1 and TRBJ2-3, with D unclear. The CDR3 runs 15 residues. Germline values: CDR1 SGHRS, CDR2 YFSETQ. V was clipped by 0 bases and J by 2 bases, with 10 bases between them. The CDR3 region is CASSLVAATTDTQYF. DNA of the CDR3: TGCGCCAGCAGCTTGGTTGCAGCTACCACAGATACGCAGTATTTT. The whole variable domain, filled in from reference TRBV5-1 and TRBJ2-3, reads KAGVTQTPRYLIKTRGQQVTLSCSPISGHRSVSWYQQTPGQGLQFLFEYFSETQRNKGNFPGRFSGRQFSNSRSEMNVSTLELGDSALYLCASSLVAATTDTQYFGPGTRLTVL.

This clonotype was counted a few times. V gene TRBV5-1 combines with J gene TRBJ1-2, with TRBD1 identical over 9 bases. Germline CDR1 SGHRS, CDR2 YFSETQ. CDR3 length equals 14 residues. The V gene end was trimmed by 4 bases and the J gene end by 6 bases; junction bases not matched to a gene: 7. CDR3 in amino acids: CASSTGQGPHGYTF. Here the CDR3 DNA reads TGCGCCAGCAGCACGGGACAGGGTCCCCATGGCTACACCTTC.

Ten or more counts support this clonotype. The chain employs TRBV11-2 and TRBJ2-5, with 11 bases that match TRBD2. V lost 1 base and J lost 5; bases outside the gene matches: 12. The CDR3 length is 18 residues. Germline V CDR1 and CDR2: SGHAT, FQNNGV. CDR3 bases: TGTGCCAGCAGCTTAGTGCTAGCGGGGGGCCTGCGGAGGGAGACCCAGTACTTC. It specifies CASSLVLAGGLRRETQYF.

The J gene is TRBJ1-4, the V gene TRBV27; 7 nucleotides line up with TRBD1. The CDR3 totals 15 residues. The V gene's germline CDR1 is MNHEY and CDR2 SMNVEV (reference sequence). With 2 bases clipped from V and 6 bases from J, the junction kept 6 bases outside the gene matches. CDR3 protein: CASSLIRGRDEKLFF. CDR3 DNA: TGTGCCAGCAGTTTAATCAGGGGGAGAGATGAAAAACTGTTTTTT.

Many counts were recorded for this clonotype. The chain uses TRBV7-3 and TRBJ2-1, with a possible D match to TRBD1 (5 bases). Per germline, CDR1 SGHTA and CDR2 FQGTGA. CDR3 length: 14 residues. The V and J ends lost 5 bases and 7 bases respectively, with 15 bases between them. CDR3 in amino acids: CASSTGPVGNEQFF. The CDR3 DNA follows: TGTGCCAGCAGCACAGGACCCGTTGGAAATGAGCAGTTCTTC.

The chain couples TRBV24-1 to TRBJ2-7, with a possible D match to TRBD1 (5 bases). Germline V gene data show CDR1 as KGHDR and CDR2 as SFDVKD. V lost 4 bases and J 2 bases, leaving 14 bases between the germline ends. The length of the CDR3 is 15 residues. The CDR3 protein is CATSEGASPPYEQYF. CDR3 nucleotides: TGTGCCACCAGTGAAGGGGCCTCTCCTCCCTACGAGCAGTACTTC.

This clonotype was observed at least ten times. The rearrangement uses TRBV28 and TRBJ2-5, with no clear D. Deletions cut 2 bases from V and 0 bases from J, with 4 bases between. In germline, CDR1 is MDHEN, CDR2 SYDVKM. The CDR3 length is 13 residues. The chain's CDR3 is CASSLPYQETQYF. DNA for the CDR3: TGTGCCAGCAGTTTACCGTACCAAGAGACCCAGTACTTC.

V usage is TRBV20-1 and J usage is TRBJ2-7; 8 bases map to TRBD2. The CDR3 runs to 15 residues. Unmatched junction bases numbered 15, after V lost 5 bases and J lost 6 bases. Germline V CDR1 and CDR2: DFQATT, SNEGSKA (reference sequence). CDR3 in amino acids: CSAAVRVGSGSEQYF. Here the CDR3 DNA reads TGCAGTGCTGCAGTACGTGTTGGAAGCGGGAGCGAGCAGTACTTC.

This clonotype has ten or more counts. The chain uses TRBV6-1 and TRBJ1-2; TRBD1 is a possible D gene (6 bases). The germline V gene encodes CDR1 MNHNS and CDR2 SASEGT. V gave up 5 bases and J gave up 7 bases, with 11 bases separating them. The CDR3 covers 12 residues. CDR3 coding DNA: TGTGCCAGCAGTCTTACAGGGTTTGGCTACACCTTC. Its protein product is CASSLTGFGYTF.

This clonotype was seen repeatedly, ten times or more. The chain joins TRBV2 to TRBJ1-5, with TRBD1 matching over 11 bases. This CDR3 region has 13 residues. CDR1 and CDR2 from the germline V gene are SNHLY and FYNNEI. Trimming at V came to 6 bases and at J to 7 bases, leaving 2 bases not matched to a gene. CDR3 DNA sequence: TGTGCCAGCAGCGGGACAGGGGGACAGCCCCAGCATTTT. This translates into CASSGTGGQPQHF.

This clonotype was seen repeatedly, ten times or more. CDR3 DNA sequence: TGTGCCAGCAGCCCGAGGGCAGGGGGTTGGGAGCAGTTCTTC. Translated: CASSPRAGGWEQFF. V gene TRBV7-2 combines with J gene TRBJ2-1, with TRBD1 matching over 7 bases. The CDR3 totals 14 residues. Germline V gene lookup returns CDR1 SGHTA and CDR2 FQGNSA. The ends lost 5 bases at V and 10 bases at J; junction bases unmatched: 11.

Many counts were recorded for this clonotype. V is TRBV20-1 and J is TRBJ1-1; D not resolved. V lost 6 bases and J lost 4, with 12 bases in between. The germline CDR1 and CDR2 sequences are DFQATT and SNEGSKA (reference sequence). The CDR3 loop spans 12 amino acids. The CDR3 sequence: CSALPRSTEAFF. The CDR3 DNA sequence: TGCAGTGCATTACCAAGGAGCACTGAAGCTTTCTTT.